The rows below give T cell receptor beta chains drawn from one sample of a study of blood T cells in healthy people across ages. TCRdb re-derived calls from the 5' RACE reads in MiXCR, one entry per CDR3 protein. The table lists some 880,000 distinct CDR3 sequences, under 40% of them singletons. The sample was blood. All receptors derive from a man aged 18-30 years in good health. The conserved cysteine and the conserved F or W are not part of the CDR3 here.

j_call: TRBJ1-3; v_call: TRBV12-3/TRBV12-4; cdr3_aa: ASSLAAPTGLNTIY
j_call: TRBJ2-5; v_call: TRBV12-3/TRBV12-4; cdr3_aa: ASSFASGGIRNEQY
j_call: TRBJ1-1; v_call: TRBV12-3/TRBV12-4; cdr3_aa: ATTGPATSNTEAF
j_call: TRBJ2-1; v_call: TRBV7-6; cdr3_aa: ASSPDNNEQF
j_call: TRBJ2-3; v_call: TRBV12-3/TRBV12-4; cdr3_aa: ASSSVRAGGRTDTQY
j_call: TRBJ1-2; v_call: TRBV7-9; cdr3_aa: ASSGGLYYGYT
j_call: TRBJ2-1; v_call: TRBV7-2; cdr3_aa: ASSAAGSSMEQF
j_call: TRBJ2-7; v_call: TRBV14; cdr3_aa: ASSQGGSEQY
j_call: TRBJ2-5; v_call: TRBV11-2; cdr3_aa: ASSPHGTGQETQY
j_call: TRBJ1-2; v_call: TRBV7-2; cdr3_aa: ASSLDLANHYGYT
j_call: TRBJ1-1; v_call: TRBV4-3; cdr3_aa: ASSQGISRNTEAF
j_call: TRBJ2-7; v_call: TRBV7-2; cdr3_aa: ASSLARSSYEQY
j_call: TRBJ1-1; v_call: TRBV29-1; cdr3_aa: SVVTPGPRWAF
j_call: TRBJ1-2; v_call: TRBV12-3/TRBV12-4; cdr3_aa: ASGPSTTNYGYT
j_call: TRBJ2-3; v_call: TRBV29-1; cdr3_aa: SVGHRSPDTQY